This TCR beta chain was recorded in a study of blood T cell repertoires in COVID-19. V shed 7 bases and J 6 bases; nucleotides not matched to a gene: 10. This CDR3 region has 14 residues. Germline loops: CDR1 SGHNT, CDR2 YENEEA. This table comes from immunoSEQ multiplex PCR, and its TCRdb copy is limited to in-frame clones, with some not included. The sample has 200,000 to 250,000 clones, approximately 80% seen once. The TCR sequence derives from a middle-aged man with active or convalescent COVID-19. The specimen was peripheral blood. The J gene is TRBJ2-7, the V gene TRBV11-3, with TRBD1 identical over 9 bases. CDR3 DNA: TGTGCCAGCAACGTACGGGACAGGGTTTGCGAGCAGTACTTC. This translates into CASNVRDRVCEQYF.